Sequencing of this T cell receptor (beta chain) was carried out in a study of T cell clones after liver transplantation. Overall study context: Liver transplant recipients had immunosuppression withdrawal attempted within 2 years. TCRbeta sequencing after a pre-transplant mixed lymphocyte reaction identified graft-donor-reactive clones, later tracked in post-transplant blood. Overall study findings and caveats: Compared with third party-reactive sequences, donor-reactive ones declined more, independent of withdrawal success.

Clones were read by immunoSEQ multiplex PCR, and TCRdb kept only the in-frame ones, dropping some. The table records about 78,000 clones, roughly 80% of them present only once. This CDR3 is built from 12 residues. The germline V gene encodes CDR1 SGDLS and CDR2 YYNGEE. Notes on this clone: Its antigen is not known. The germline gene is not matched at one end of the junction; a read error may be the cause. The identical CDR3 is also encoded by other nucleotide sequences in the sample.

The chain carries TRBV9 and TRBJ1-2, with 7 bases identical to TRBD1. The material was CD4+ T cells from blood, obtained before liver transplant. This TCR came from a human donor who received a liver transplant. Here the CDR3 reads CASQGQNYGYTF. CDR3 DNA: TGCGCCTCCCAGGGACAGAACTATGGCTACACCTTC.